These 21 T cell receptor beta chains share one sample of origin, sequenced in a study of shared clonotypes between healthy human individuals. TCRdb's table, derived via immunoSEQ multiplex PCR, lists solely in-frame clones and lacks some. The repertoire consists of a few million clones, with more than 80% occurring once and the leading ten covering around 0.14%. The sequencing sample was made of naive CD4+ T cells sorted from blood. Described subset: CD45RA+ positively selected. The receptors derive from a man between 18 and 35 years old in good health.

This chain connects TRBV5-1 to TRBJ2-1; 7 nucleotides agree with TRBD1. The CDR3 is 16 residues long. J was trimmed by 6 bases and V by 3 bases; bases with no gene match: 12. Looked up from germline, CDR1 is SGHRS and CDR2 is YFSETQ. The CDR3 DNA follows: TGCGCCAGCAGCTCCTCCGGGACAGACAGACTCAATGAGCAGTTCTTC. The encoded protein is CASSSSGTDRLNEQFF.

The rearrangement links TRBV10-3 to TRBJ1-4; tentative D call: TRBD1 (5 bases). The CDR3 is 13 residues long. CDR1 is ENHRY and CDR2 is SYGVKD in the germline V gene. V lost 8 bases and J 8 bases, leaving 15 bases between the germline ends. The CDR3 is CAIAQGADEKLFF. The CDR3 DNA reads TGTGCCATCGCCCAGGGAGCGGACGAAAAACTGTTTTTT.

As concerns this clone: Different DNA sequences within this sample yield the same CDR3. This chain's CDR3 is CASSPNYEQYF. CDR3 coding DNA: TGTGCCAGCAGCCCAAACTACGAGCAGTACTTC. The rearrangement uses TRBV2 and TRBJ2-7; no definite D call. Germline loops: CDR1 SNHLY, CDR2 FYNNEI. The length of the CDR3 is 11 residues. V was clipped by 6 bases and J by 3 bases, with 6 bases between them.

In regard to this clone: The sample holds other DNA sequences that translate to the same CDR3. This chain connects TRBV5-1 to TRBJ2-2; D call uncertain. CDR3 length equals 14 residues. CDR1 is SGHRS and CDR2 is YFSETQ in the germline V gene. Trimming removed 0 bases from V and 5 bases from J, with 8 bases in between. The CDR3 reads CASSLEGQTGELFF. CDR3 DNA: TGCGCCAGCAGCTTGGAAGGCCAGACCGGGGAGCTGTTTTTT.

This clone was counted once. The chain links TRBV27 to TRBJ2-1, with a weak D call TRBD1 (5 bases). This CDR3 is built from 15 residues. Germline CDR1 MNHEY, CDR2 SMNVEV (reference sequence). The germline V and J ends were trimmed by 0 bases and 6 bases, with 12 bases remaining between them. The CDR3 sequence is CASSLSPTESNEQFF. The CDR3 DNA follows: TGTGCCAGCAGTTTATCCCCGACAGAAAGCAATGAGCAGTTCTTC.

This chain connects TRBV6-1 to TRBJ2-3; D possibly corresponds to TRBD2 (6 bases). Trimming removed 2 bases at V and 0 bases at J, with 9 bases between. Looked up from germline, CDR1 is MNHNS and CDR2 is SASEGT. The CDR3 contains 15 residues. The CDR3 loop reads CASSEPGTSTDTQYF. The CDR3 bases are TGTGCCAGCAGTGAACCCGGGACTAGCACAGATACGCAGTATTTT.

The V call is TRBV18, the J call TRBJ2-1; D possibly corresponds to TRBD2 (6 bases). The V and J ends lost 2 bases and 0 bases respectively, with 14 bases between them. Germline V gene sequence: CDR1 KGHSH, CDR2 LQKENI. The CDR3 spans 17 residues. This CDR3 reads CASSPTLSGSSYNEQFF. The DNA for the CDR3 is TGTGCCAGCTCACCAACCCTTAGCGGAAGCTCCTACAATGAGCAGTTCTTC.

This clone occurred a few times. This chain uses TRBV13 with TRBJ1-1; 8 bases agree with TRBD1. V dropped 5 bases and J dropped 3; count of bases not matched to a gene: 5. Looked up from germline, CDR1 is PRHDT and CDR2 is FYEKMQ (reference sequence). This CDR3 is 14 amino acids long. This CDR3 reads CASSPYRGDTEAFF. The CDR3 coding sequence is TGTGCCAGCAGCCCTTACAGGGGGGACACTGAAGCTTTCTTT. Full variable domain (rest looked up from reference TRBV13 and TRBJ1-1): AAGVIQSPRHLIKEKRETATLKCYPIPRHDTVYWYQQGPGQDPQFLISFYEKMQSDKGSIPDRFSAQQFSDYHSELNMSSLELGDSALYFCASSPYRGDTEAFFGQGTRLTVV.

This clone was detected only once. In nucleotides, the CDR3 is TGTGCCAGCAGTGTAGCGGGAGGATACAATGAGCAGTTCTTC. Translated: CASSVAGGYNEQFF. The chain carries TRBV27 and TRBJ2-1; 10 nucleotides agree with TRBD2. This CDR3 contains 14 residues. Germline CDR1 and CDR2: MNHEY and SMNVEV (reference sequence). Unmatched junction bases numbered 2, after V lost 5 bases and J lost 4 bases.

The V and J genes are TRBV2 and TRBJ1-1, with D unclear. Germline CDR1 reads SNHLY; CDR2 reads FYNNEI. Trimming shortened V by 4 bases and J by 2 bases, and 11 bases separated the two germline ends. The CDR3 has 14 residues. The DNA for the CDR3 is TGTGCCAGCAGTGGACCGACGGTTAACACTGAAGCTTTCTTT. This gives the protein CASSGPTVNTEAFF.

This clone has only one observation. The rearrangement uses TRBV18 and TRBJ2-3; D is unclear. Trimming stripped 4 bases from V and 7 bases from J, with 18 bases between. Germline CDR1 is KGHSH and CDR2 is LQKENI. The CDR3 sequence is 15 residues long. CDR3 region: CASSRETFLPNTQYF. For the CDR3, the DNA is TGTGCCAGCTCACGTGAAACTTTCCTTCCCAATACGCAGTATTTT. The entire variable domain, with the rest obtained from reference TRBV18 and TRBJ2-3, is as follows: NAGVMQNPRHLVRRRGQEARLRCSPMKGHSHVYWYRQLPEEGLKFMVYLQKENIIDESGMPKERFSAEFPKEGPSILRIQQVVRGDSAAYFCASSRETFLPNTQYFGPGTRLTVL.

The chain links TRBV2 to TRBJ1-5; the D is unclear. The CDR3 totals 15 residues. CDR1 is SNHLY, CDR2 FYNNEI, per germline. V was shortened by 4 bases and J by 6 bases, with 16 bases between the two germline ends. The CDR3 DNA sequence: TGTGCCAGCAGTGGTTCGTCCTCGGAACGTCAGCCCCAGCATTTT. It codes for CASSGSSSERQPQHF.

This chain uses TRBV5-4 with TRBJ2-1, with 10 bases that match TRBD2. Germline assignment: CDR1 SGHNT and CDR2 YYREEE (reference sequence). The trim removed 1 base at V and 6 bases at J, leaving 10 bases unmatched. This CDR3 is 17 amino acids long. Here the CDR3 reads CASSLRAERGGRNEQFF. CDR3 in DNA: TGTGCCAGCAGCTTGCGGGCCGAGCGGGGGGGTCGCAATGAGCAGTTCTTC.

V usage is TRBV27 and J usage is TRBJ1-2; 8 bases are a match to TRBD1. CDR1 and CDR2 (germline): MNHEY, SMNVEV (reference sequence). V dropped 5 bases and J dropped 4; count of bases not matched to a gene: 9. The CDR3 has 15 amino acids. The CDR3 nucleotides are TGTGCCAGCAGTCTAGGACAGGGAATCACCTATGGCTACACCTTC. Translation: CASSLGQGITYGYTF.

The chain joins TRBV18 to TRBJ1-1; D not certain. Germline CDR1 reads KGHSH; CDR2 reads LQKENI. There are 16 residues in the CDR3. V was trimmed by 0 bases and J by 2 bases, leaving 13 bases between them. CDR3 region: CASSPPPRTSNTEAFF. The CDR3 DNA sequence: TGTGCCAGCTCACCACCCCCACGAACAAGTAACACTGAAGCTTTCTTT.

V usage is TRBV19 and J usage is TRBJ1-1; D remains unclear. CDR3 length: 14 residues. CDR1 and CDR2 from the germline V gene are LNHDA and SQIVND (reference sequence). Deletions cut 9 bases from V and 2 bases from J, with 16 bases between. CDR3 region: CASSQRGINTEAFF. The CDR3 DNA is TGTGCCAGCTCCCAGCGGGGTATTAACACTGAAGCTTTCTTT.

This rearrangement joins TRBV9 to TRBJ2-1; 10 positions match TRBD2. CDR3 length equals 16 residues. The trim removed 3 bases at V and 5 bases at J, leaving 8 bases unmatched. Per germline, CDR1 SGDLS and CDR2 YYNGEE. CDR3: CASSGPGLAVNNEQFF. The CDR3, as DNA: TGTGCCAGCAGCGGGCCAGGACTAGCGGTGAACAATGAGCAGTTCTTC.

This clone was seen a single time. This sample also contains other DNA sequences that code for the same CDR3. J is TRBJ2-3 and V is TRBV5-1; the match to TRBD1 covers 7 bases. Per germline, CDR1 SGHRS and CDR2 YFSETQ. This CDR3 region has 14 residues. V was pared by 4 bases and J by 1 base, with 3 bases of the junction left unmatched. The CDR3 loop is CASSTGTGTDTQYF. The CDR3 DNA follows: TGCGCCAGCAGCACCGGGACAGGCACAGATACGCAGTATTTT.

The V call is TRBV11-2, the J call TRBJ1-2; D call uncertain. Per the germline V gene, CDR1 is SGHAT and CDR2 is FQNNGV. V lost 5 bases and J 8 bases, leaving 15 bases between the germline ends. The CDR3 totals 13 residues. CDR3 nucleotide sequence: TGTGCCAGCAGCCTAGGCAGGAATAGAGGCTACACCTTC. Translating it yields CASSLGRNRGYTF.

This clone was detected only once. This chain joins TRBV10-3 and TRBJ2-2, with 8 bases matching TRBD1. Unmatched junction bases numbered 9, after V lost 4 bases and J lost 8 bases. The CDR3 is 15 residues long. In germline, CDR1 is ENHRY, CDR2 SYGVKD. CDR3 sequence: CAISAGPGQGGELFF. CDR3 DNA: TGTGCCATCAGTGCCGGTCCTGGACAGGGAGGGGAGCTGTTTTTT.

This clone was counted only a few times. The genes are TRBV6-5 and TRBJ1-6; unclear D gene. The CDR3 sequence is 14 residues long. Trimming removed 7 bases at V and 8 bases at J, with 15 bases between. In germline, CDR1 is MNHEY, CDR2 SVGAGI. The CDR3 reads CASTLGRLDSPLHF. Written as DNA, the CDR3 is TGTGCCAGCACTTTAGGACGTCTGGATTCACCCCTCCACTTT.